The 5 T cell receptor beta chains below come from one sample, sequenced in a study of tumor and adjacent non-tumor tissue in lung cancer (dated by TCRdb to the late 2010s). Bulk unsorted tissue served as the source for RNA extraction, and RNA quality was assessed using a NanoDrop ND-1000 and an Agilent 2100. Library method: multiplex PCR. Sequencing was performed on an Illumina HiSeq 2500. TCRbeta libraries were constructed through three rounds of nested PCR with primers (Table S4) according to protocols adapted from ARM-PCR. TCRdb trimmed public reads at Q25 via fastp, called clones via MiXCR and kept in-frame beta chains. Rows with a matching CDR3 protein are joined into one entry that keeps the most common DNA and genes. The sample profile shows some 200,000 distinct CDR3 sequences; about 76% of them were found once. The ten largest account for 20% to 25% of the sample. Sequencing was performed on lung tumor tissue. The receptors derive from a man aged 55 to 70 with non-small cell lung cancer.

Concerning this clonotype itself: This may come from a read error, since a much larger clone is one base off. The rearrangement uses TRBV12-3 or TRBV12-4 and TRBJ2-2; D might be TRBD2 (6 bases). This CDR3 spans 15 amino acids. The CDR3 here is CTSSPRDFPTGELFF. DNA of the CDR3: TGTACCAGCAGTCCTCGGGACTTTCCCACCGGGGAGCTGTTTTTT.

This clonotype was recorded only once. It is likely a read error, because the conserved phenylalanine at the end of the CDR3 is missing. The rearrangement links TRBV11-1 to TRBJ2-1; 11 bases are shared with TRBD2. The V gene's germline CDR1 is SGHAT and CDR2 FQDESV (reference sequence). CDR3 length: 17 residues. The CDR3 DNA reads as TGTGCTAGCAGCTTATATCGGCTAGCGGGAGGCAACAATGAGCAGTTCTTA. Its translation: CASSLYRLAGGNNEQFL.

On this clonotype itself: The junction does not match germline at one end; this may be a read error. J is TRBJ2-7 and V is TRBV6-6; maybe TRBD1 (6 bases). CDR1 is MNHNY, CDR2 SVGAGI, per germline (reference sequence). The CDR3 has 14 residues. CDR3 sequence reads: CASSSLGAIDEQYF. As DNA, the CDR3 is TGTGCAAGCAGTTCTCTGGGGGCCATTGACGAGCAGTACTTC.

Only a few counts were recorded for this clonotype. As DNA, the CDR3 is TGTGCCAGCAGAATGGACAGGGGGCGCACAGATACGCAGTATTTT. The encoded protein is CASRMDRGRTDTQYF. J is TRBJ2-3 and V is TRBV6-5, with 11 bases matching TRBD1. Germline CDR1 reads MNHEY; CDR2 reads SVGAGI. The CDR3 runs 15 residues. V was clipped by 6 bases and J by 1 base; unmatched bases: 3.

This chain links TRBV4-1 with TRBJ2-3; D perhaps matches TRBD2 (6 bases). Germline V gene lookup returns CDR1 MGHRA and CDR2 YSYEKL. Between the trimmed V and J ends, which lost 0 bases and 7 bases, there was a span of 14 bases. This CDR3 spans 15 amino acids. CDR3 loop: CASSQDPRGSNTQYF. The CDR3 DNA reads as TGCGCCAGCAGCCAAGACCCGCGGGGTTCAAATACGCAGTATTTT.